Each of the 15 T cell receptor beta chains below was sequenced from the same sample in a study of blood T cell repertoires in COVID-19 (dated by TCRdb to about 2020). Preparation of the library involved the immunoSEQ multiplex PCR assay. The table comes from immuneACCESS by way of TCRdb, which keeps in-frame sequences with V and J called. Part of the clones is missing from these tables; in studies checked, under half for an unresolved V gene and the rest for unknown reasons. The sample records 45,000 to 55,000 clones, approximately 89% of which are singletons. Around 3.5% of the sample belongs to the ten largest clones. The sample taken for sequencing was peripheral blood. All receptors come from a human donor in a cohort sampled during active COVID-19.

V and J are TRBV5-1 and TRBJ1-4, with 10 bases aligning to TRBD1. This CDR3 spans 16 amino acids. V lost 2 bases to trimming and J lost 3 bases; unmatched junction nucleotides: 4. Germline-derived CDR1 and CDR2 are SGHRS and YFSETQ. This CDR3 reads CASSLGTGVSNEKLFF. CDR3 bases: TGCGCCAGCAGCTTAGGGACAGGGGTGTCTAATGAAAAACTGTTTTTT.

V and J are TRBV2 and TRBJ1-6; 10 positions agree with TRBD1. Unmatched junction bases numbered 5, after V lost 8 bases and J lost 7 bases. Germline V lookup: CDR1 SNHLY, CDR2 FYNNEI. This CDR3 region has 14 residues. The CDR3 sequence: CASRRQGANSPLHF. The CDR3, as DNA: TGTGCCAGCCGGAGACAGGGGGCGAATTCACCCCTCCACTTT.

This rearrangement joins TRBV5-1 to TRBJ2-7, with TRBD2 identical over 12 bases. There are 15 residues in the CDR3. Germline CDR1 reads SGHRS; CDR2 reads YFSETQ. V dropped 3 bases and J dropped 3; count of bases not matched to a gene: 4. CDR3 nucleotides: TGCGCCAGCAGCTACCTAGCGGGGGGGCGCTACGAGCAGTACTTC. Protein: CASSYLAGGRYEQYF.

This sequence joins TRBV12-3 or TRBV12-4 and TRBJ2-1; 7 bases map to TRBD1. The junction had 6 bases not matched to a gene; V was cut back by 7 bases and J by 9 bases. CDR3 length equals 12 residues. CDR3 in amino acids: CASTDRVSEQFF. Written as DNA, the CDR3 is TGTGCCAGCACCGACAGGGTTAGTGAGCAGTTCTTC.

The DNA of the CDR3 is TGTGCCAGCAGCCAAAGGACGGCGGGGGGCTCCTACAATGAGCAGTTCTTC. Encoded protein: CASSQRTAGGSYNEQFF. This sequence joins TRBV4-2 and TRBJ2-1; TRBD2 matches 8 bases. In germline, CDR1 is LGHNA, CDR2 YNFKEQ. The CDR3 runs to 17 residues. V was pared by 2 bases and J by 0 bases, with 6 bases of the junction left unmatched.

This clone was picked up one time. The V gene is TRBV18, the J gene TRBJ2-3; 12 bases line up with TRBD2. V was pared by 6 bases and J by 3 bases, with 4 bases of the junction left unmatched. This CDR3 has 15 amino acids. In germline, CDR1 is KGHSH, CDR2 LQKENI. As DNA, the CDR3 is TGTGCCAGCTCCCTAGCGGGGGGGTGGACAGATACGCAGTATTTT. Its protein is CASSLAGGWTDTQYF.

V gene TRBV3-1 (or the pseudogene TRBV3-2) combines with J gene TRBJ1-2; D not certain. The CDR3 sequence is 17 residues long. V was cut by 2 bases and J by 4 bases, with 20 bases left in between. Germline lookup yields CDR1 LGHDT and CDR2 YNNKEL (reference sequence). The CDR3 coding sequence is TGTGCCAGCAGCCAACGTGATTTCGGCACAGTTCGCTATGGCTACACCTTC. This codes for CASSQRDFGTVRYGYTF.

In its sample, this clone was seen once. The chain uses TRBV19 and TRBJ1-5; weak D call: TRBD1 (6 bases). CDR3 length equals 17 residues. Germline V CDR1 and CDR2: LNHDA, SQIVND (reference sequence). Trimming took 4 bases from V and 2 from J, leaving 18 bases between them. In DNA form, the CDR3 reads TGTGCCAGTAGTAGGACGGTGACAGGTAGGGGCAATCAGCCCCAGCATTTT. This sequence encodes CASSRTVTGRGNQPQHF.

This chain connects TRBV18 to TRBJ1-5; tentatively, D is TRBD1 (5 bases). The germline V gene has CDR1 KGHSH and CDR2 LQKENI. There are 21 residues in the CDR3. The V and J ends lost 2 bases and 6 bases respectively, with 32 bases between them. The CDR3 sequence: CASSPTLRDSVVRGRTQPQHF. CDR3 nucleotide sequence: TGTGCCAGCTCACCAACCCTCCGGGACTCAGTGGTTCGGGGAAGGACTCAGCCCCAGCATTTT.

In this sample, this clone turned up once. This chain joins TRBV27 and TRBJ1-2; 10 nucleotides line up with TRBD1. The V gene's germline CDR1 is MNHEY and CDR2 SMNVEV (reference sequence). The CDR3 runs 14 residues. J was trimmed by 8 bases and V by 5 bases; bases with no gene match: 8. CDR3 region: CASSPSGQGRGYTF. For the CDR3, the DNA is TGTGCCAGCAGTCCCTCGGGACAGGGGAGAGGCTACACCTTC.

The chain employs TRBV21-1 and TRBJ1-2. TRBV21-1 is tagged as a pseudogene. CDR3 length: 13 residues. This chain's CDR3 is CASSKGREGGYTF. CDR3 DNA: TGTGCCAGCAGCAAAGGGAGGGAGGGGGGCTACACCTTC.

The chain recombines TRBV7-3 with TRBJ1-1, with no clear D. The CDR3 sequence is 14 residues long. The V end lost 2 bases, the J end lost 1 base, and 8 bases lay between the germline ends. Per the germline V gene, CDR1 is SGHTA and CDR2 is FQGTGA. Here the CDR3 DNA reads TGTGCCAGCAGCTTATATGCAGGGAACACTGAAGCTTTCTTT. Protein product: CASSLYAGNTEAFF. The full variable domain, in which reference TRBV7-3 and TRBJ1-1 provide the parts outside the CDR3, is GAGVSQTPSNKVTEKGKYVELRCDPISGHTALYWYRQSLGQGPEFLIYFQGTGAADDSGLPNDRFFAVRPEGSVSTLKIQRTERGDSAVYLCASSLYAGNTEAFFGQGTRLTVV.

CDR3 region: CASSPDRGFNQPQHF. In DNA, the CDR3 is TGTGCCAGCAGCCCCGACAGGGGGTTCAATCAGCCCCAGCATTTT. The chain links TRBV6-5 to TRBJ1-5; TRBD1 matches 9 bases. Germline CDR1 reads MNHEY; CDR2 reads SVGAGI. This CDR3 is 15 amino acids long. The V segment lost 6 bases and the J segment 3 bases; nucleotides outside the gene matches: 6.

The V and J genes are TRBV18 and TRBJ1-1, with 8 bases fitting TRBD1. This CDR3 is 13 amino acids long. Trimming at V came to 6 bases and at J to 5 bases, leaving 5 bases not matched to a gene. CDR1 and CDR2 from the germline V gene are KGHSH and LQKENI. For the CDR3, the DNA is TGTGCCAGCTCGACAGGGGAAGGGACTGAAGCTTTCTTT. It encodes CASSTGEGTEAFF.

V usage is TRBV3-1 (or the pseudogene TRBV3-2) and J usage is TRBJ2-7; D remains ambiguous. The germline CDR1 and CDR2 sequences are LGHDT and YNNKEL (reference sequence). The CDR3 is 16 amino acids. Trimming pared 0 bases from V and 4 bases from J, leaving 16 bases between. The CDR3 reads CASSQESTRQLYEQYF. CDR3 in DNA: TGTGCCAGCAGCCAAGAGTCCACGAGGCAGCTGTACGAGCAGTACTTC.